The 13 T cell receptor beta chains reported below all come from one sample, sequenced in a study of T cell responses to AZD1222 COVID-19 vaccine. Sequencing was performed with immunoSEQ multiplex PCR; in TCRdb, only in-frame clones are kept and a portion is missing. The sample shows 58,000 or so clones, 80% to 90% of them seen only once. Source: peripheral blood, taken 28 days after the second AZD1222 dose. These receptors were taken from an adult who received the AZD1222 COVID-19 vaccine.

This clone occurred once. V is TRBV7-6 and J is TRBJ1-3, with D unclear. Germline CDR1 SGHVS, CDR2 FNYEAQ. This CDR3 has 18 amino acids. V lost 1 base and J 0 bases, leaving 16 bases between the germline ends. The CDR3 DNA is TGTGCCAGCAGCTTAGGCCCGTTGTACGGCAGCTCTGGAAACACCATATATTTT. Its protein product is CASSLGPLYGSSGNTIYF. The complete variable domain, with remaining parts taken from reference TRBV7-6 and TRBJ1-3, reads GAGVSQSPRYKVTKRGQDVALRCDPISGHVSLYWYRQALGQGPEFLTYFNYEAQQDKSGLPNDRFSAERPEGSISTLTIQRTEQRDSAMYRCASSLGPLYGSSGNTIYFGEGSWLTVV.

On this clone itself: The sample carries other DNA sequences with the same CDR3. The gene calls are TRBV27 and TRBJ2-7, with TRBD1 matching 12 bases. The germline CDR1 and CDR2 sequences are MNHEY and SMNVEV (reference sequence). Trimming at V came to 5 bases and at J to 1 base, leaving 6 bases not matched to a gene. This CDR3 comprises 16 residues. The CDR3 region has the DNA TGTGCCAGCAGTCTCGGGGACAGGGGGCTTTCCTACGAGCAGTACTTC. Its translation: CASSLGDRGLSYEQYF.

The chain recombines TRBV7-3 with TRBJ2-3; TRBD1 agrees at 12 bases. Germline CDR1 is SGHTA and CDR2 is FQGTGA. V dropped 6 bases and J dropped 2; count of bases not matched to a gene: 15. The CDR3 is 19 residues long. The CDR3 region is CASRPLGTGGAGTTDTQYF. Written as DNA, the CDR3 is TGTGCCAGCAGACCCCTAGGGACAGGGGGCGCAGGAACCACAGATACGCAGTATTTT.

The chain combines TRBV6-5 with TRBJ2-1; 8 bases are shared with TRBD1. The V gene end was trimmed by 3 bases and the J gene end by 6 bases; junction bases not matched to a gene: 7. Germline CDR1 reads MNHEY; CDR2 reads SVGAGI. CDR3 length: 15 residues. DNA of the CDR3: TGTGCCAGCAGTTATGACAGGGGCCCCCTCAATGAGCAGTTCTTC. Protein: CASSYDRGPLNEQFF.

The rearrangement links TRBV28 to TRBJ1-6; 8 bases agree with TRBD1. Germline assignment: CDR1 MDHEN and CDR2 SYDVKM. After removal of 5 bases from V and 6 bases from J, the junction contained 9 bases not matched to a gene. The CDR3 spans 16 residues. The CDR3 DNA sequence: TGTGCCAGCAGTCTCCTAGGGACAGGAACTAATTCACCCCTCCACTTT. This gives the protein CASSLLGTGTNSPLHF.

The rearrangement links TRBV5-1 to TRBJ2-3; D gene uncertain. Germline loops: CDR1 SGHRS, CDR2 YFSETQ. The CDR3 covers 16 residues. The V and J ends lost 1 base and 4 bases respectively, with 16 bases between them. The CDR3 DNA reads as TGCGCCAGCAGCTTGAACACGAACTTAAGGTCAGATACGCAGTATTTT. Protein: CASSLNTNLRSDTQYF.

The V call is TRBV7-9, the J call TRBJ1-2, with D perhaps matching TRBD1 (6 bases). Trimming shortened V by 4 bases and J by 5 bases, and 11 bases separated the two germline ends. This CDR3 is built from 13 residues. Germline V gene sequence: CDR1 SEHNR, CDR2 FQNEAQ (reference sequence). CDR3 nucleotide sequence: TGTGCCAGCAGCTACCGGACAGCGTATGGCTACACCTTC. It translates to CASSYRTAYGYTF.

The chain joins TRBV6-6 to TRBJ2-7, with TRBD1 as a possible D gene (5 bases). V was clipped by 6 bases and J by 7 bases, with 13 bases between them. Germline V lookup: CDR1 MNHNY, CDR2 SVGAGI (reference sequence). CDR3 length equals 12 residues. The CDR3 spells CASSVAGREQYF. The CDR3 bases are TGTGCCAGCAGCGTGGCAGGGCGGGAGCAGTACTTC.

This clone was observed a few times. The V gene is TRBV3-1 (or the pseudogene TRBV3-2), the J gene TRBJ1-3; D call uncertain. Germline V gene sequence: CDR1 LGHDT, CDR2 YNNKEL (reference sequence). This CDR3 comprises 15 residues. The V end lost 4 bases, the J end lost 0 bases, and 10 bases lay between the germline ends. CDR3 sequence: CASSRGSYSGNTIYF. The DNA for the CDR3 is TGTGCCAGCAGCCGTGGCTCATACTCTGGAAACACCATATATTTT.

V and J are TRBV2 and TRBJ1-1; no clear D. CDR1 is SNHLY, CDR2 FYNNEI, per germline. The CDR3 length is 14 residues. V was cut by 3 bases and J by 5 bases, with 13 bases left in between. The CDR3 is CASSEAGIRTEAFF. In DNA, the CDR3 is TGTGCCAGCAGTGAGGCCGGGATTCGGACTGAAGCTTTCTTT.

The chain links TRBV27 to TRBJ1-6; tentative D call: TRBD1 (6 bases). This CDR3 comprises 14 residues. CDR1 is MNHEY, CDR2 SMNVEV, per germline (reference sequence). Trimming cost V 9 bases and J 10 bases, with 19 bases left between them. In DNA form, the CDR3 reads TGTGCCAGTAGGCAGGGGCAGGTACGATCACCCCTCCACTTT. Protein product: CASRQGQVRSPLHF.

This rearrangement joins TRBV13 to TRBJ1-2, with D possibly being TRBD1 (6 bases). V lost 5 bases to trimming and J lost 3 bases, with 16 bases between them. The CDR3 runs 15 residues. Germline assignment: CDR1 PRHDT and CDR2 FYEKMQ (reference sequence). The CDR3 here is CASSPRTARDYGYTF. The DNA of the CDR3 is TGTGCCAGCAGCCCTAGGACAGCCAGGGACTATGGCTACACCTTC.

The chain joins TRBV7-9 to TRBJ1-5, with a weak D call TRBD1 (5 bases). Germline assignment: CDR1 SEHNR and CDR2 FQNEAQ (reference sequence). The CDR3 loop spans 18 amino acids. Trimming shortened V by 1 base and J by 4 bases, and 20 bases separated the two germline ends. CDR3 nucleotide sequence: TGTGCCAGCAGCTTAGGCCTCACCGGGACCGACAAAAATCAGCCCCAGCATTTT. This translates into CASSLGLTGTDKNQPQHF.